These 10 T cell receptor beta chains came from one sample sequenced in a study of T cells expressing NK-cell markers. TCRdb reprocessed the 5' RACE reads and reports one entry per CDR3 protein, with no DNA. This table lists 350,000 to 500,000 distinct CDR3 sequences. The specimen was blood T cells: a sorted CD56 or NKG2C T cell subset, CD4+ or CD8+ T cells, or bulk PBMC T cells (not recorded which). The receptor source for this set is a woman between 18 and 75 years old in good health.

CDR3 sequence: CSANRGYTQYF. The chain couples TRBV20-1 to TRBJ2-3; TCRdb reports TRBD1, a call that lacks DNA to check it against. Germline V gene sequence: CDR1 DFQATT, CDR2 SNEGSKA (reference sequence). The CDR3 sequence is 11 residues long.

The rearrangement links TRBV6-4 to TRBJ1-2. Germline values: CDR1 MRHNA, CDR2 SNTAGT. This CDR3 is 14 amino acids long. The CDR3 loop reads CASSDRAESAGYTF.

The chain employs TRBV7-9 and TRBJ2-7; TCRdb reports TRBD1, a call that lacks DNA to check it against. CDR1 SEHNR and CDR2 FQNEAQ come from the germline V gene (reference sequence). The CDR3 totals 14 residues. The CDR3 sequence: CASSFGQGFYEQYF. The full variable domain, completed using reference TRBV7-9 and TRBJ2-7, is DTGVSQNPRHKITKRGQNVTFRCDPISEHNRLYWYRQTLGQGPEFLTYFQNEAQLEKSRLLSDRFSAERPKGSFSTLEIQRTEQGDSAMYLCASSFGQGFYEQYFGPGTRLTVT.

The V call is TRBV29-1, the J call TRBJ2-7; TCRdb indicates TRBD2, and absent DNA this call remains unverified. The germline V gene encodes CDR1 SQVTM and CDR2 ANQGSEA. The CDR3 sequence is 13 residues long. CDR3 amino acids: CSVELDSIYEQYF.

The chain joins TRBV6-1 to TRBJ2-3; TCRdb picks TRBD2, but there is no DNA to check that call. CDR3 size: 16 residues. Per germline, CDR1 MNHNS and CDR2 SASEGT. CDR3 loop: CASSEASGAGTDTQYF.

The rearrangement links TRBV7-8 to TRBJ2-2; checking the TCRdb D call of TRBD1 is not possible without DNA. CDR3 size: 17 residues. In germline, CDR1 is SGHVS, CDR2 FQNEAQ. The CDR3 protein is CASSSSGGERGTGELFF.

The chain combines TRBV20-1 with TRBJ2-1; the TRBD2 assignment by TCRdb is unverifiable without DNA. Germline lookup yields CDR1 DFQATT and CDR2 SNEGSKA (reference sequence). This CDR3 is 18 amino acids long. CDR3 residues: CSARDPTGTTYSYNEQFF.

The chain employs TRBV9 and TRBJ2-1; with no DNA, the TCRdb D assignment of TRBD2 cannot be verified. The CDR3 is 15 amino acids. Germline loops: CDR1 SGDLS, CDR2 YYNGEE. The CDR3 protein is CASSPSGVLYNEQFF.

The CDR3 protein is CASSFPPIEPQHF. The rearrangement joins TRBV12-3 or TRBV12-4 to TRBJ1-5; TCRdb selects TRBD1, and the lack of DNA leaves this call unchecked. The CDR3 is made up of 13 amino acids.

The chain links TRBV18 to TRBJ2-3; the TCRdb call, TRBD1, lacks DNA for checking. Germline V gene lookup returns CDR1 KGHSH and CDR2 LQKENI. CDR3 size: 15 residues. CDR3 sequence: CASSPGQGLTDTQYF. The full variable domain, its missing parts supplied by reference TRBV18 and TRBJ2-3, is NAGVMQNPRHLVRRRGQEARLRCSPMKGHSHVYWYRQLPEEGLKFMVYLQKENIIDESGMPKERFSAEFPKEGPSILRIQQVVRGDSAAYFCASSPGQGLTDTQYFGPGTRLTVL.